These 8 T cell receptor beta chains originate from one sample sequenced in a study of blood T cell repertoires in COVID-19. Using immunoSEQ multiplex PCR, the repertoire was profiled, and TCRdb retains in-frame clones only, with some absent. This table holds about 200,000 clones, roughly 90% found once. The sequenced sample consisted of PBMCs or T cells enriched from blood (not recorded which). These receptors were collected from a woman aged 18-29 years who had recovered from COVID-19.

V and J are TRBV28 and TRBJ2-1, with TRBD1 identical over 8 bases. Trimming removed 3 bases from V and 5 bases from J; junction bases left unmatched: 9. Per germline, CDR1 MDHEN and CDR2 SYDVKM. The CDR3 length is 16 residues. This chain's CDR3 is CASSFGGRGLHNEQFF. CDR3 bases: TGTGCCAGCAGTTTTGGGGGCAGGGGGCTACACAATGAGCAGTTCTTC.

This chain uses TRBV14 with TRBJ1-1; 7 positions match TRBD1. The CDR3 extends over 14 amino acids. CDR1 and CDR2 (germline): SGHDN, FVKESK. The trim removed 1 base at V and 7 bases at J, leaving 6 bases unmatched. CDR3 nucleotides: TGTGCCAGCAGCCAAGCGGGTAACAGGGGTGAAGCTTTCTTT. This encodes CASSQAGNRGEAFF.

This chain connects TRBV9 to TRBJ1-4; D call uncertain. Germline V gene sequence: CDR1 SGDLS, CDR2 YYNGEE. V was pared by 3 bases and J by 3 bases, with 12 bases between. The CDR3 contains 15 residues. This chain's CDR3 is CASSGPGEANEKLFF. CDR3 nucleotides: TGTGCCAGCAGCGGACCCGGGGAGGCTAATGAAAAACTGTTTTTT.

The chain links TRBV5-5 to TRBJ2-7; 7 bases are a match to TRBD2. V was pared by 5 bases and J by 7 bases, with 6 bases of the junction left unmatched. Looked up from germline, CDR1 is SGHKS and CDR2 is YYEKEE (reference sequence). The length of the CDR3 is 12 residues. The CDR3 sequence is CASSYVGGEQYF. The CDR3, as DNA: TGTGCCAGCAGTTACGTCGGGGGGGAGCAGTACTTC.

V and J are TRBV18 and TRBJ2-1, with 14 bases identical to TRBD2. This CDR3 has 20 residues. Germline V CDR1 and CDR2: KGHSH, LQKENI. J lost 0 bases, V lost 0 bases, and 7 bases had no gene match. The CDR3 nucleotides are TGTGCCAGCTCACCACCAATAGGGACTAGCGGGGGAAGCTCCTACAATGAGCAGTTCTTC. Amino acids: CASSPPIGTSGGSSYNEQFF.

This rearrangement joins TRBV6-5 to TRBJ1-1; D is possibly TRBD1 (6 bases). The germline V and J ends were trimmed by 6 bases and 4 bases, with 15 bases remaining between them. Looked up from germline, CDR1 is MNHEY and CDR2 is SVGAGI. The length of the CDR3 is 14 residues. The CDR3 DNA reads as TGTGCCAGCAGCTTGACAGGCGAGAGCACTGAAGCTTTCTTT. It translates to CASSLTGESTEAFF.

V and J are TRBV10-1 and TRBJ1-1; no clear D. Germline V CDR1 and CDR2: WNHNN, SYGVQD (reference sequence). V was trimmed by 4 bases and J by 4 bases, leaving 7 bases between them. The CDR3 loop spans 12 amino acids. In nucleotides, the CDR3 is TGCGCCAGCAGTGGTAGCGGCACTGAAGCTTTCTTT. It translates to CASSGSGTEAFF.

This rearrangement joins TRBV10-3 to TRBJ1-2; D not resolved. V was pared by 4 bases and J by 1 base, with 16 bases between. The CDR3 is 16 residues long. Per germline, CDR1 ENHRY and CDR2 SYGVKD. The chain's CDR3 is CAISGVGPALNYGYTF. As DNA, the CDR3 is TGTGCCATCAGTGGGGTTGGGCCAGCCCTTAACTATGGCTACACCTTC.